The 19 T cell receptor beta chains in this list originate from one sample, sequenced in a study of early T cells in non-severe SARS-CoV-2 infection. TCRdb processed the 5' RACE reads anew with MiXCR; each CDR3 protein has one entry. The profile covers around 67,000 distinct CDR3 sequences, with around 10% appearing a single time and 3% to 4% taken by the ten largest. The material sequenced was whole blood. The receptor set was obtained from an adult who was a healthcare worker with PCR-confirmed SARS-CoV-2 infection or an uninfected control (not recorded which).

A few counts support this clonotype. The chain carries TRBV30 and TRBJ2-7, with TRBD1 matching 8 bases. This CDR3 has 16 amino acids. In germline, CDR1 is GTSNPN, CDR2 SVGIG (reference sequence). V dropped 2 bases and J dropped 3; count of bases not matched to a gene: 12. The CDR3 DNA is TGTGCCTGGAGTTATGTGATCCGACAGGGGCACTACGAGCAGTACTTC. Residues: CAWSYVIRQGHYEQYF. Drawing the rest from reference TRBV30 and TRBJ2-7, the complete variable domain is SQTIHQWPATLVQPVGSPLSLECTVEGTSNPNLYWYRQAAGRGLQLLFYSVGIGQISSEVPQNLSASRPQDRQFILSSKKLLLSDSGFYLCAWSYVIRQGHYEQYFGPGTRLTVT.

Only a few counts were recorded for this clonotype. The V call is TRBV7-9, the J call TRBJ2-1, with D perhaps matching TRBD1 or TRBD2 (6 bases each). The CDR3 is 14 amino acids. Germline V CDR1 and CDR2: SEHNR, FQNEAQ (reference sequence). The V and J ends lost 7 bases and 0 bases respectively, with 10 bases between them. DNA of the CDR3: TGTGCCAGCAAAGGAGGGGGCTCCTACAATGAGCAGTTCTTC. Translation gives CASKGGGSYNEQFF.

V usage is TRBV5-1 and J usage is TRBJ2-1, with 7 bases matching TRBD1. The germline V gene has CDR1 SGHRS and CDR2 YFSETQ. The J segment lost 4 bases and the V segment lost 1 base, leaving 5 bases of the junction unmatched. This CDR3 is built from 15 residues. CDR3 amino acids: CASSLRTGDYNEQFF. The DNA for the CDR3 is TGCGCCAGCAGCTTGAGAACAGGGGATTACAATGAGCAGTTCTTC.

This clonotype showed up many times. The CDR3 region is CLTSGRDYEQYF. DNA for the CDR3: TGTCTGACTAGCGGGAGGGACTACGAGCAGTACTTC. The chain recombines TRBV6-2 or TRBV6-3 with TRBJ2-7; 14 bases are shared with TRBD2. The CDR3 loop spans 12 amino acids. In germline, CDR1 is MNHEY, CDR2 SVGEGT.

This clonotype occurred many times. The chain combines TRBV4-2 with TRBJ2-3, with D possibly being TRBD1 or TRBD2 (5 bases each). The V gene's germline CDR1 is LGHNA and CDR2 YNFKEQ. The ends were cut back, 1 base at V and 4 bases at J, with 12 bases in the middle. The CDR3 runs to 15 residues. The CDR3 is CASSQGGFFADTQYF. The CDR3 DNA is TGTGCCAGCAGCCAAGGGGGGTTTTTTGCAGATACGCAGTATTTT.

The V gene is TRBV30, the J gene TRBJ1-2; tentatively, D is TRBD1 (6 bases). V was shortened by 2 bases and J by 5 bases, with 15 bases between the two germline ends. Germline V lookup: CDR1 GTSNPN, CDR2 SVGIG (reference sequence). The CDR3 is 14 amino acids. CDR3: CAWSPLGGAYGYTF. CDR3 DNA: TGTGCCTGGAGTCCTCTCGGGGGGGCATATGGCTACACCTTC.

This clonotype was observed at least ten times. This chain connects TRBV2 to TRBJ1-1, with no clear D. Germline CDR1 and CDR2: SNHLY and FYNNEI. V gave up 3 bases and J gave up 8 bases, with 13 bases separating them. This CDR3 is built from 13 residues. CDR3 sequence (DNA): TGTGCCAGCAGTGAGAGTTTTACTTTAGAAGCTTTCTTT. This codes for CASSESFTLEAFF.

This clonotype was seen many times. The chain has TRBV7-9 and TRBJ2-1; D is unclear. The CDR3 contains 16 residues. Germline V lookup: CDR1 SEHNR, CDR2 FQNEAQ (reference sequence). V gave up 2 bases and J gave up 8 bases, with 19 bases separating them. The CDR3 here is CASSLMFGEVVYEQFF. CDR3 DNA: TGTGCCAGCAGCTTAATGTTTGGGGAAGTAGTCTATGAGCAGTTCTTC.

This clonotype was counted at least ten times. The V gene is TRBV3-1, the J gene TRBJ2-2; 7 nucleotides match TRBD1. The CDR3 covers 15 residues. CDR1 LGHDT and CDR2 YNNKEL come from the germline V gene (reference sequence). Trimming removed 1 base from V and 1 base from J; junction bases left unmatched: 0. The CDR3 loop is CASSQGTGNTGELFF. For the CDR3, the DNA is TGTGCCAGCAGCCAAGGGACAGGGAACACCGGGGAGCTGTTTTTT. Variable domain in full (rest from reference TRBV3-1 and TRBJ2-2): DTAVSQTPKYLVTQMGNDKSIKCEQNLGHDTMYWYKQDSKKFLKIMFSYNNKELIINETVPNRFSPKSPDKAHLNLHINSLELGDSAVYFCASSQGTGNTGELFFGEGSRLTVL.

This clonotype was counted only a few times. V is TRBV20-1 and J is TRBJ2-3; no clear D gene. CDR1 and CDR2 (germline): DFQATT, SNEGSKA (reference sequence). This CDR3 contains 15 residues. V lost 0 bases to trimming and J lost 4 bases, with 14 bases between them. Here the CDR3 DNA reads TGCAGTGCTAGAGATATCGTCGACAAGCCAGATACGCAGTATTTT. Residues: CSARDIVDKPDTQYF.

The V call is TRBV6-2 or TRBV6-3, the J call TRBJ2-3, with 12 nucleotides matching TRBD2. The ends lost 5 bases at V and 3 bases at J; junction bases unmatched: 6. Germline CDR1 and CDR2: MNHEY and SVGEGT. This CDR3 is built from 16 residues. The CDR3 reads CASSRLAGVVTDTQYF. The CDR3 coding sequence is TGTGCCAGCAGTCGACTAGCGGGAGTCGTGACAGATACGCAGTATTTT.

This clonotype occurred many times. The J gene is TRBJ1-2, the V gene TRBV6-2 or TRBV6-3; D call uncertain. CDR1 and CDR2 (germline): MNHEY, SVGEGT. The CDR3 covers 13 residues. With 5 bases removed from V and 4 bases from J, the gap between germline ends came to 11 bases. CDR3 nucleotide sequence: TGTGCCAGCAGTACAGTCACCTTCTATGGCTACACCTTC. This translates into CASSTVTFYGYTF.

This clonotype appeared a few times. The chain uses TRBV18 and TRBJ2-1; TRBD2 matches 14 bases. In germline, CDR1 is KGHSH, CDR2 LQKENI. The trim removed 11 bases at V and 8 bases at J, leaving 8 bases unmatched. The CDR3 has 14 residues. The CDR3 region is CAASGTSGRDEQFF. The CDR3 bases are TGTGCCGCATCCGGGACTAGCGGGAGAGATGAGCAGTTCTTC.

This clonotype was seen ten or more times. The chain joins TRBV29-1 to TRBJ1-4, with 7 positions matching TRBD1. From germline, CDR1 is SQVTM and CDR2 ANQGSEA. V shed 6 bases and J 12 bases; nucleotides not matched to a gene: 7. This CDR3 is 11 amino acids long. The CDR3 bases are TGCAGCGTCCCCACAGGGGAAGAACTGTTTTTT. Its translation is CSVPTGEELFF. Based on the CDR3 plus reference TRBV29-1 and TRBJ1-4, the full variable domain is SAVISQKPSRDICQRGTSLTIQCQVDSQVTMMFWYRQQPGQSLTLIATANQGSEATYESGFVIDKFPISRPNLTFSTLTVSNMSPEDSSIYLCSVPTGEELFFGSGTQLSVL.

V is TRBV7-8 and J is TRBJ2-1; D gene unclear. CDR3 size: 16 residues. Germline CDR1 reads SGHVS; CDR2 reads FQNEAQ. The V and J ends lost 2 bases and 4 bases respectively, with 15 bases between them. The CDR3 bases are TGTGCCAGCAGCTTACAGGACGGAGTATGGTACAATGAGCAGTTCTTC. This codes for CASSLQDGVWYNEQFF.

This clonotype occurred many times. One end of the junction fails to match germline, which may point to a read error. As DNA, the CDR3 is TGTGCCGGCAGCCCACTCAGGGTCTTAGGGGAGACCCAGTACTTC. This encodes CAGSPLRVLGETQYF. This chain uses TRBV7-8 with TRBJ2-5, with D perhaps matching TRBD1 (5 bases). Germline CDR1 is SGHVS and CDR2 is FQNEAQ. The length of the CDR3 is 15 residues. Based on the CDR3 plus reference TRBV7-8 and TRBJ2-5, the full variable domain is GAGVSQSPRYKVAKRGQDVALRCDPISGHVSLFWYQQALGQGPEFLTYFQNEAQLDKSGLPSDRFFAERPEGSVSTLKIQRTQQEDSAVYLCAGSPLRVLGETQYFGPGTRLLVL.

This clonotype was counted a few times. The rearrangement joins TRBV21-1 to TRBJ1-4. TRBV21-1 is a pseudogene locus. This CDR3 region has 16 residues. As DNA, the CDR3 is TGTGCCAGCACCCCCAGTGAGGAGGGTCCTAATGAAAAACTGTTTTTT. Translating it yields CASTPSEEGPNEKLFF.

At least ten counts were recorded for this clonotype. The chain employs TRBV11-2 and TRBJ2-5; weak D call: TRBD2 (5 bases). With 3 bases removed from V and 1 base from J, the gap between germline ends came to 9 bases. The CDR3 contains 14 residues. The germline CDR1 and CDR2 sequences are SGHAT and FQNNGV. CDR3 in DNA: TGTGCCAGCAGCTTCGCCGGGATCCAAGAGACCCAGTACTTC. It translates to CASSFAGIQETQYF.

This clonotype came up many times. The V call is TRBV12-3 or TRBV12-4, the J call TRBJ1-1; tentatively, D is TRBD1 (6 bases). Deletions cut 5 bases from V and 5 bases from J, with 18 bases between. This CDR3 is 15 amino acids long. The CDR3 spells CASSLIHDRKTEAFF. DNA of the CDR3: TGTGCCAGCAGTCTAATTCACGACAGGAAGACTGAAGCTTTCTTT.